This TCR beta chain came from a study of Ad26.COV2.S vaccination and SARS-CoV-2 variants. Looked up from germline, CDR1 is MNHNY and CDR2 is SVGAGI (reference sequence). The CDR3 consists of 15 residues. The junction had 11 bases not matched to a gene; V was cut back by 7 bases and J by 5 bases. In the case of this clone: The antigen remains undetermined.

Overall study results and limits: In vaccinated individuals, spike-specific CD8+ and CD4+ T cell responses reportedly displayed substantial breadth. Vaccine recipients and placebo recipients showed similar non-spike TCR breadth.

The data were produced by immunoSEQ multiplex PCR, yet TCRdb's version contains in-frame clones alone and is incomplete. The repertoire holds around 370,000 clones, about 91% seen once, with about 3.8% in the top ten. The TCR originated in a human donor who had recovered from COVID-19. The source material was peripheral blood, sampled after recovery from COVID-19. The V gene is TRBV6-6, the J gene TRBJ1-5; 7 bases match TRBD1. The CDR3 protein is CASIFRQGGDQPQHF. The CDR3, as DNA: TGTGCCAGCATTTTTCGACAGGGCGGTGATCAGCCCCAGCATTTT.